The next 26 T cell receptor beta chains were all read from a single sample in a study of metastatic and nonmetastatic thyroid tumors (dated by TCRdb to 2018 to 2020). No treatment had been received by any patient before thyroid surgery. Receptor libraries were prepared by PCR. Sequencing was carried out with an Illumina HiSeq 4000. Using fastp at Q25 and MiXCR, TCRdb reprocessed the public reads and kept productive beta chains. Recorded for this sample are roughly 13,000 clones; around a quarter of them occurred a single time. 15% to 20% of the sample goes to the ten largest clones. The sequenced sample was tumor tissue. The receptors were gathered from a female donor with papillary thyroid cancer or a benign thyroid nodule (not recorded which). Some clones in this sample may be carry-over from other donors' samples.

This clone was counted many times. Other DNA sequences from this sample encode an identical CDR3 as well. The chain carries TRBV4-1 and TRBJ1-5; D uncertain. The V and J ends lost 1 base and 2 bases respectively, with 12 bases between them. This CDR3 contains 16 residues. Germline V gene data show CDR1 as MGHRA and CDR2 as YSYEKL. The CDR3 is CASSQAAGSGNQPQHF. As DNA, the CDR3 is TGCGCCAGCAGCCAAGCGGCGGGGAGCGGCAATCAGCCCCAGCATTTT.

This clone was observed at least ten times. The rearrangement links TRBV12-3 or TRBV12-4 to TRBJ2-5; TRBD1 might be the D (6 bases). V gave up 3 bases and J gave up 1 base, with 12 bases separating them. The CDR3 runs to 15 residues. The chain's CDR3 is CASSFAGASQETQYF. CDR3 DNA: TGTGCCAGCAGTTTCGCAGGGGCCTCCCAAGAGACCCAGTACTTC.

This clone was picked up many times. The chain recombines TRBV12-3 or TRBV12-4 with TRBJ2-7, with a tentative D call TRBD2 (6 bases). This CDR3 has 16 residues. Trimming left V 5 bases short and J 7 bases short, with 24 bases between. Here the CDR3 DNA reads TGTGCCAGCAGTCGCGGGGCCGGGGTCCTACTGGGGGAGCAGTACTTC. Translated, it gives CASSRGAGVLLGEQYF.

This clone was detected many times. This CDR3 is also generated by other DNA sequences in the sample. The chain couples TRBV27 to TRBJ1-5; tentative D call: TRBD1 (5 bases). The CDR3 loop spans 14 amino acids. Germline CDR1 and CDR2: MNHEY and SMNVEV (reference sequence). The V end lost 3 bases, the J end lost 5 bases, and 11 bases lay between the germline ends. In nucleotides, the CDR3 is TGTGCCAGCAGTTTGTATCGGGGGGATCAGCCCCAGCATTTT. It is translated as CASSLYRGDQPQHF.

The chain joins TRBV3-1 to TRBJ2-3; 7 nucleotides line up with TRBD2. The germline V gene encodes CDR1 LGHDT and CDR2 YNNKEL (reference sequence). V lost 3 bases to trimming and J lost 1 base; unmatched junction nucleotides: 13. This CDR3 region has 18 residues. As DNA, the CDR3 is TGTGCCAGCAGCCAGGGACTACTTACTTATCGGGGCACAGATACGCAGTATTTT. It codes for CASSQGLLTYRGTDTQYF.

This clone has ten or more counts. In nucleotides, the CDR3 is TGCGCCAGCAGACCAAATCAATTGAGGGGGAACACTGAAGCTTTCTTT. It yields the protein CASRPNQLRGNTEAFF. This rearrangement joins TRBV5-1 to TRBJ1-1; the D gene is possibly TRBD1 (5 bases). The CDR3 is 16 residues long. CDR1 is SGHRS and CDR2 is YFSETQ in the germline V gene. V lost 5 bases, J lost 1 base, and 18 bases lay in between.

This clone rates as medium-sized (0.01 to 0.1%). The rearrangement links TRBV20-1 to TRBJ2-7; possibly TRBD2 for D (6 bases). Per germline, CDR1 DFQATT and CDR2 SNEGSKA (reference sequence). V gave up 7 bases and J gave up 2 bases, with 9 bases separating them. The CDR3 has 11 residues. The CDR3 reads CSGGKTYEQYV. The CDR3 bases are TGCAGTGGCGGGAAAACCTACGAGCAGTACGTC.

The sample holds a few counts of this clone. Germline is not matched at one junction end, which may reflect a read error. The chain joins TRBV6-1 to TRBJ2-3; TRBD2 might be the D (7 bases). The CDR3 sequence is 16 residues long. Germline CDR1 MNHNS, CDR2 SASEGT. Here the CDR3 DNA reads TGTGCCAGCAGCCTCAAAGGGGGGGGTCACACATATACGCAGTATTTT. It codes for CASSLKGGGHTYTQYF.

Ten or more counts support this clone. This sequence joins TRBV5-4 and TRBJ2-3, with TRBD2 identical over 12 bases. The CDR3 covers 16 residues. Germline V gene sequence: CDR1 SGHNT, CDR2 YYREEE (reference sequence). Trimming took 4 bases from V and 4 from J; bases not matched to a gene: 7. This CDR3 is CASSRRTSGTADTQYF. As DNA, the CDR3 is TGTGCCAGCAGCAGGCGGACTAGCGGGACCGCAGATACGCAGTATTTT.

This clone was counted many times. As DNA, the CDR3 is TGTGCCAGCAGCCGGCCGATGAACACTGAAGCTTTCTTT. This gives the protein CASSRPMNTEAFF. The rearrangement uses TRBV7-2 and TRBJ1-1; D remains unclear. The germline V gene has CDR1 SGHTA and CDR2 FQGNSA. The CDR3 spans 13 residues. With 5 bases removed from V and 0 bases from J, the gap between germline ends came to 7 bases.

In its sample, this clone was seen many times. The chain recombines TRBV19 with TRBJ2-2; 9 bases fit TRBD2. The CDR3 has 18 residues. The germline gives CDR1 LNHDA, CDR2 SQIVND (reference sequence). V was pared by 4 bases and J by 6 bases, with 15 bases of the junction left unmatched. CDR3 sequence: CASSTYPSIAGESGELFF. CDR3 nucleotide sequence: TGTGCCAGTAGTACCTACCCAAGCATAGCGGGAGAGTCCGGGGAGCTGTTTTTT.

This clone has ten or more counts. The J gene is TRBJ1-2, the V gene TRBV3-1, with 10 bases fitting TRBD1. Germline V gives CDR1 LGHDT, CDR2 YNNKEL (reference sequence). The CDR3 spans 16 residues. V shed 5 bases, J shed 3 bases, and the junction held 9 bases outside the gene matches. The CDR3 spells CASSLGAGQGYYGYTF. The CDR3 DNA reads as TGTGCCAGCAGCTTAGGGGCGGGACAGGGGTACTATGGCTACACCTTC.

J is TRBJ2-2 and V is TRBV30, with D possibly matching TRBD1 (5 bases). There are 14 residues in the CDR3. Trimming shortened V by 6 bases and J by 6 bases, and 17 bases separated the two germline ends. Germline V lookup: CDR1 GTSNPN, CDR2 SVGIG (reference sequence). In DNA, the CDR3 is TGTGCCTGCAAGACAGAGGAGCACTCCGGGGAGCTGTTTTTT. Its translation: CACKTEEHSGELFF.

This clone is categorized as medium-sized. The V gene is TRBV6-8, the J gene TRBJ2-7; D call uncertain. The V end lost 8 bases, the J end lost 0 bases, and 23 bases lay between the germline ends. This CDR3 is built from 17 residues. Per germline, CDR1 MNHGY and CDR2 SAAAGT. CDR3 amino acids: CASPRTPGQTYSYEQYF. CDR3 DNA sequence: TGTGCCAGCCCCAGGACCCCTGGGCAGACGTACTCCTACGAGCAGTACTTC.

By sample share, this clone is medium-sized. This rearrangement joins TRBV11-2 to TRBJ1-2, with TRBD1 matching 7 bases. Per germline, CDR1 SGHAT and CDR2 FQNNGV. This CDR3 spans 16 amino acids. V dropped 0 bases and J dropped 4; count of bases not matched to a gene: 8. DNA of the CDR3: TGTGCCAGCAGCTTAGATCACGTGACAGGGCTCTATGGCTACACCTTC. It encodes CASSLDHVTGLYGYTF. Based on the CDR3 plus reference TRBV11-2 and TRBJ1-2, the full variable domain is EAGVAQSPRYKIIEKRQSVAFWCNPISGHATLYWYQQILGQGPKLLIQFQNNGVVDDSQLPKDRFSAERLKGVDSTLKIQPAKLEDSAVYLCASSLDHVTGLYGYTFGSGTRLTVV.

J is TRBJ2-7 and V is TRBV6-1; 10 nucleotides agree with TRBD1. The J segment lost 2 bases and the V segment lost 6 bases, leaving 1 base of the junction unmatched. There are 13 residues in the CDR3. Per germline, CDR1 MNHNS and CDR2 SASEGT. The CDR3 DNA sequence: TGTGCCAGCAGAGGACAGGGGGCCTACGAGCAGTACTTC. It encodes CASRGQGAYEQYF.

This clone was seen at least ten times. The rearrangement links TRBV20-1 to TRBJ1-1; TRBD1 agrees at 7 bases. Germline CDR1 reads DFQATT; CDR2 reads SNEGSKA (reference sequence). The ends lost 7 bases at V and 1 base at J; junction bases unmatched: 3. The CDR3 contains 12 residues. This CDR3 reads CSVRGPNTEAFF. The DNA of the CDR3 is TGCAGTGTTAGGGGGCCGAACACTGAAGCTTTCTTT.

The count of this clone is one. The rearrangement joins TRBV30 to TRBJ1-2, with a tentative D call TRBD1 (6 bases). CDR1 GTSNPN and CDR2 SVGIG come from the germline V gene (reference sequence). There are 14 residues in the CDR3. The ends were cut back, 0 bases at V and 5 bases at J, with 13 bases in the middle. The CDR3 DNA is TGTGCCTGGAGTGTAACGGGACAAGAGTATGGCTACACCTTC. The encoded protein is CAWSVTGQEYGYTF.

V gene TRBV30 combines with J gene TRBJ1-1, with a weak D call TRBD1 (6 bases). The length of the CDR3 is 14 residues. The V and J ends lost 3 bases and 0 bases respectively, with 11 bases between them. Per germline, CDR1 GTSNPN and CDR2 SVGIG (reference sequence). The CDR3 spells CAWRRQDMNTEAFF. CDR3 nucleotide sequence: TGTGCCTGGAGGCGACAGGATATGAACACTGAAGCTTTCTTT.

This clone was counted only a few times. The V gene is TRBV12-3 or TRBV12-4, the J gene TRBJ1-6, with 9 bases that match TRBD1. Unmatched junction bases numbered 4, after V lost 6 bases and J lost 4 bases. CDR3 length: 15 residues. CDR3 region: CASRPDRGYNSPLHF. The CDR3 DNA reads TGTGCCAGCAGGCCTGACAGGGGGTATAATTCACCCCTCCACTTT.

Ten or more counts support this clone. The rearrangement joins TRBV5-4 to TRBJ2-3; 11 bases line up with TRBD1. Looked up from germline, CDR1 is SGHNT and CDR2 is YYREEE (reference sequence). Trimming at V came to 0 bases and at J to 0 bases, leaving 9 bases not matched to a gene. The CDR3 extends over 19 amino acids. CDR3 loop: CASSLALWDRGTSTDTQYF. The CDR3 coding sequence is TGTGCCAGCAGCTTGGCCTTATGGGACAGGGGGACTAGCACAGATACGCAGTATTTT.

The chain is built from TRBV6-1 and TRBJ2-7; 9 bases fit TRBD1. Germline CDR1 is MNHNS and CDR2 is SASEGT. The CDR3 has 15 residues. J lost 2 bases, V lost 11 bases, and 13 bases had no gene match. The CDR3 DNA sequence: TGTGCCTGCCACATGGGGACAGGGACAGCCTACGAGCAGTACTTC. This encodes CACHMGTGTAYEQYF.

This clone turned up a few times. The chain employs TRBV19 and TRBJ2-7, with D perhaps TRBD1 (6 bases). The CDR3 has 13 amino acids. From germline, CDR1 is LNHDA and CDR2 SQIVND (reference sequence). Trimming took 3 bases from V and 3 from J, leaving 9 bases between them. The CDR3 spells CASSIGRGYEQYF. The CDR3 nucleotides read TGTGCCAGTAGTATCGGCAGGGGCTACGAGCAGTACTTC.

The chain uses TRBV6-1 and TRBJ2-7; 9 positions agree with TRBD2. The CDR3 totals 16 residues. V lost 6 bases, J lost 2 bases, and 11 bases stayed unmatched. The germline CDR1 and CDR2 sequences are MNHNS and SASEGT. DNA of the CDR3: TGTGCCAGCAGGCGACTGAGTAGCGGGAGTCCCTACGAGCAGTACTTC. Protein product: CASRRLSSGSPYEQYF.

This clone is labeled large. The rearrangement joins TRBV7-9 to TRBJ2-7; possibly TRBD1 or TRBD2 for D (7 bases each). This CDR3 is built from 19 residues. Germline-derived CDR1 and CDR2 are SEHNR and FQNEAQ (reference sequence). Trimming removed 3 bases at V and 7 bases at J, with 31 bases between. CDR3 protein: CASSLGAHGAGGPGGEQYF. The CDR3, as DNA: TGTGCCAGCAGCTTGGGGGCCCACGGGGCAGGGGGTCCCGGGGGGGAGCAGTACTTC.

This clone was found many times. The chain carries TRBV12-3 or TRBV12-4 and TRBJ2-1; 7 positions match TRBD2. This CDR3 is built from 18 residues. After removal of 5 bases from V and 7 bases from J, the junction contained 20 bases not matched to a gene. The CDR3 DNA follows: TGTGCCAGCAGTCCTATAGGGGACTACACACCCACCGGGAATGAGCAGTTCTTC. Its protein product is CASSPIGDYTPTGNEQFF.